This T cell receptor (beta chain) was sequenced for a study of blood T cell repertoires in COVID-19. In the study overall: PBMCs, B-cell-depleted T cells, or T cells provided the cDNA or gDNA that made up the material.

Measured with immunoSEQ multiplex PCR; TCRdb has only the in-frame clones, and not every one. This sample has about 140,000 clones, with just under 90% found just once. This TCR came from a woman of 80 years or more with acute or convalescent COVID-19. The material sequenced was peripheral blood.

The DNA of the CDR3 is TGTGCCAGCTTCCAGGGAACAGCGCCCACCCACGAGCAGTACTTC. Translating gives CASFQGTAPTHEQYF. This chain links TRBV18 with TRBJ2-7; D is possibly TRBD1 (5 bases). Trimming left V 7 bases short and J 5 bases short, with 21 bases between. The germline V gene encodes CDR1 KGHSH and CDR2 LQKENI. The CDR3 is 15 amino acids. Filled out from reference TRBV18 and TRBJ2-7, the complete variable domain reads NAGVMQNPRHLVRRRGQEARLRCSPMKGHSHVYWYRQLPEEGLKFMVYLQKENIIDESGMPKERFSAEFPKEGPSILRIQQVVRGDSAAYFCASFQGTAPTHEQYFGPGTRLTVT.